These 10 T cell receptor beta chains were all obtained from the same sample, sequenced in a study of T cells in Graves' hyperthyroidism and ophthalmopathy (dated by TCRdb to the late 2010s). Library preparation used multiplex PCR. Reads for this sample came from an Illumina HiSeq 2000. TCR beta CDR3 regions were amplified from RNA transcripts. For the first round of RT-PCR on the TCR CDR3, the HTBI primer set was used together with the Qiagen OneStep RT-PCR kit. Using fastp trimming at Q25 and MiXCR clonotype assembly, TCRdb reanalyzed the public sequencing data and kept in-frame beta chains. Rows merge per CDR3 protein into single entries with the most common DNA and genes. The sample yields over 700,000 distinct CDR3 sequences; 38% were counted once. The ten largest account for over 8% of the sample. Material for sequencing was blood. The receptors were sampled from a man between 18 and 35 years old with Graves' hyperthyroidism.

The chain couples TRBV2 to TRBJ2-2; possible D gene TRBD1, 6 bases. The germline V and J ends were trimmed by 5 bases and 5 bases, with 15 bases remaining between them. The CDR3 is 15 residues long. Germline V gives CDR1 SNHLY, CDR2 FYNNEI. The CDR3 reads CASSYVGGQTGELFF. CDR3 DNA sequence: TGTGCCAGCAGTTACGTTGGGGGCCAAACCGGGGAGCTGTTTTTT.

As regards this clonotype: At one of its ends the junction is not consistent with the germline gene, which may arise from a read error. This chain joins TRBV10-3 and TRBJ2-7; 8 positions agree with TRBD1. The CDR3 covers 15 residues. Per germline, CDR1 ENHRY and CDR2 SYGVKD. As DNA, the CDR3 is TGTGCCAGCAGTTTATCGGCAGGGGGCGAGTACGAGCAGTACTTC. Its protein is CASSLSAGGEYEQYF.

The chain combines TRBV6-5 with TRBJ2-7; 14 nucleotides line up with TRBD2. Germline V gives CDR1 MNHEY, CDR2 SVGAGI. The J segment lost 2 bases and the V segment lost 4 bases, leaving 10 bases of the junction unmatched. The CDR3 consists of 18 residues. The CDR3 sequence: CASSFRSGTSGSAYEQYF. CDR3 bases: TGTGCCAGCAGTTTTCGCTCGGGGACTAGCGGGAGTGCCTACGAGCAGTACTTC.

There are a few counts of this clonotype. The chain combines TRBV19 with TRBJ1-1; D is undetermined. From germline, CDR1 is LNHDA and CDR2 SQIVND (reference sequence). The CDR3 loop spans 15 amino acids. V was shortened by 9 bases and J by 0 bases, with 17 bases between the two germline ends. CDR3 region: CASAPDGLMNTEAFF. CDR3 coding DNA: TGTGCCAGCGCCCCCGACGGGCTCATGAACACTGAAGCTTTCTTT.

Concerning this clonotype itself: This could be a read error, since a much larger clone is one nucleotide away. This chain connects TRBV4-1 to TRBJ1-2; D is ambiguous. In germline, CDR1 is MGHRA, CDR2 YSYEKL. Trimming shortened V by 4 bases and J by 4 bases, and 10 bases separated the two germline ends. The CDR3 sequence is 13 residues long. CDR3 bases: TGCGCCAGCAGCCCGGCGAGAGGCTATGGCTACACCTTC. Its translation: CASSPARGYGYTF.

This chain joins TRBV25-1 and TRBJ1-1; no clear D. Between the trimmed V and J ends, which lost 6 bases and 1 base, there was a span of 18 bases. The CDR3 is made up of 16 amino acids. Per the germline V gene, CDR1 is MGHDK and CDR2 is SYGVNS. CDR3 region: CASSLPLNEENTEAFF. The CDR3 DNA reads TGTGCCAGCAGCCTCCCCCTTAATGAGGAGAACACTGAAGCTTTCTTT.

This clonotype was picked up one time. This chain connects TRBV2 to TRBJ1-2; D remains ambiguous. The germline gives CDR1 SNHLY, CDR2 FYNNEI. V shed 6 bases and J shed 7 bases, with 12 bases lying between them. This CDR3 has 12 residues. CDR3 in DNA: TGTGCCAGCAGACTTAATCCGGGTGGCTACACCTTC. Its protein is CASRLNPGGYTF.

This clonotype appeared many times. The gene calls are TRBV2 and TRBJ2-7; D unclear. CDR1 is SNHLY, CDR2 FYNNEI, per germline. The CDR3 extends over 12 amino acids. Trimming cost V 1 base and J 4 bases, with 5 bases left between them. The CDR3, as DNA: TGTGCCAGCAGTGAAGGGGTGTACGAGCAGTACTTC. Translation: CASSEGVYEQYF.

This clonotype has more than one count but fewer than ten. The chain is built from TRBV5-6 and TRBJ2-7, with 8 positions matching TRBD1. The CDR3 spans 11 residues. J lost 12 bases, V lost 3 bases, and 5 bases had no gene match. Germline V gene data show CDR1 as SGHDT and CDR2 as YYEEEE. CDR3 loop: CASSSDRERYF. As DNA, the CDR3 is TGTGCCAGCAGCTCGGACAGGGAACGGTACTTC.

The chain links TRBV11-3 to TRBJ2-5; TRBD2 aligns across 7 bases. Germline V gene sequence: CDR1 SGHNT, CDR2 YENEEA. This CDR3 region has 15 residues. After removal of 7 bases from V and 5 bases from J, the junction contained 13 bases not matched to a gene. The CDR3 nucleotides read TGTGCCAGCATCGGGGGAGGGCCCCCGTGGGAGACCCAGTACTTC. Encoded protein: CASIGGGPPWETQYF.